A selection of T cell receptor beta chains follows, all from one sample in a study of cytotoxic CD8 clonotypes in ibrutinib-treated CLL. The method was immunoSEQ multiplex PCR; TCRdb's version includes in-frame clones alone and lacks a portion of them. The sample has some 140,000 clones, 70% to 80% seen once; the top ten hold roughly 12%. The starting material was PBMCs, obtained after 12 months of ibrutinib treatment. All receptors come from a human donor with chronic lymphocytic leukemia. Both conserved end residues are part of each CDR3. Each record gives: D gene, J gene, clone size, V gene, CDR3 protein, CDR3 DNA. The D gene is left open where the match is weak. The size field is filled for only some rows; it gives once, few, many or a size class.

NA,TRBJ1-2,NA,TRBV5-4,CASSLEGDGYTF,TGTGCCAGCAGCTTAGAGGGGGATGGCTACACCTTC
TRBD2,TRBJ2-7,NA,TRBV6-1,CATSQTSGSSPYF,TGTGCCACCTCACAGACTAGCGGGAGCAGCCCGTACTTC
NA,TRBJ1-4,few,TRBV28,CASSSITGVEKLFF,TGTGCCAGCAGTTCCATTACAGGCGTTGAAAAACTGTTTTTT
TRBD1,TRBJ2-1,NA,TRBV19,CASSMTGNNEQFF,TGTGCCAGTAGTATGACAGGGAACAATGAGCAGTTCTTC
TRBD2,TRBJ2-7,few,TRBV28,CATGGGLPLREQYF,TGTGCCACCGGGGGGGGACTACCTCTACGCGAGCAGTACTTC
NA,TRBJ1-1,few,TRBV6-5,CASSYGLANTEAFF,TGTGCCAGCAGTTACGGGCTGGCGAACACTGAAGCTTTCTTT
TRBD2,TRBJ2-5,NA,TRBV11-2,CASRLAGEKTQYF,TGTGCCAGCAGACTAGCGGGAGAAAAGACCCAGTACTTC
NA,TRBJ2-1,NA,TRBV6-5,CASSYYTGAENNEQFF,TGTGCCAGCAGTTACTACACCGGGGCGGAGAACAATGAGCAGTTCTTC
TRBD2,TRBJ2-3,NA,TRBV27,CASSPFGLAGPTDTQYF,TGTGCCAGCAGTCCCTTCGGACTAGCGGGGCCCACAGATACGCAGTATTTT
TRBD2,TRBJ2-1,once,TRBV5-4,CASSLLASGRAVNEQFF,TGTGCCAGCAGCTTGCTGGCTAGCGGGAGGGCCGTGAATGAGCAGTTCTTC
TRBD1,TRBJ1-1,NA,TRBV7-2,CASSRTGVSEAFF,TGTGCCAGCAGCCGGACAGGGGTTTCTGAAGCTTTCTTT
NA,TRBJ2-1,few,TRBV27,CASSFRLTPYNEQFF,TGTGCCAGCAGTTTTAGGCTCACCCCATACAATGAGCAGTTCTTC
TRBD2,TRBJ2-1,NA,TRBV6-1,CASSREGTLNEQFF,TGTGCCAGTAGTCGGGAGGGGACTCTTAATGAGCAGTTCTTC
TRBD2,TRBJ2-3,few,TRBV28,CASTWASGTGTQYF,TGTGCCAGCACTTGGGCTAGCGGTACGGGTACGCAGTATTTT
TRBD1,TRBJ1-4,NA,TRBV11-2,CASSAGQGRGKLFF,TGTGCCAGCAGCGCAGGACAGGGGAGAGGAAAACTGTTTTTT
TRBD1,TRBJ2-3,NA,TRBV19,CASMDRGADTQYF,TGTGCCAGTATGGACAGGGGGGCGGATACGCAGTATTTT
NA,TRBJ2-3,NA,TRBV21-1,CASSKDDSGRAGWWDTQYF,TGTGCCAGCAGCAAAGATGATAGCGGGAGGGCAGGATGGTGGGATACGCAGTATTTT
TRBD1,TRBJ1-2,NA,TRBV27,CASRIQGGNYGYTF,TGTGCCAGCAGAATACAAGGGGGCAACTATGGCTACACCTTC
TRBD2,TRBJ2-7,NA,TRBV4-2,CASSQGVGLASLYEQYF,TGTGCCAGCAGCCAAGGCGTCGGACTAGCAAGTCTCTACGAGCAGTACTTC
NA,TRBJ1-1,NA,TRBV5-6,CASSFTIRSRGYEAFF,TGTGCCAGCAGCTTCACTATACGTTCGCGGGGTTATGAAGCTTTCTTT
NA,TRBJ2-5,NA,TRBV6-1,CASQGSLGETQYF,TGTGCCAGCCAAGGGAGCCTAGGAGAGACCCAGTACTTC
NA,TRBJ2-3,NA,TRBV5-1,CASRQPGLNTDTQYF,TGCGCCAGCAGGCAACCGGGGCTAAACACAGATACGCAGTATTTT
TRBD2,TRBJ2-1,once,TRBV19,CASSASGFSGSGRRFF,TGTGCCAGTAGTGCCTCGGGGTTTAGCGGGAGTGGACGTCGGTTCTTC
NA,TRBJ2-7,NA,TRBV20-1,CSALDSYEQYF,TGCAGTGCTCTAGACTCCTACGAGCAGTACTTC
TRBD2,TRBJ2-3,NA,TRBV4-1,CASSQLPVGLAVSSTDTQYF,TGCGCCAGCAGCCAACTTCCAGTGGGACTAGCGGTGTCTAGCACAGATACGCAGTATTTT
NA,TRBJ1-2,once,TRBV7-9,CASSLALRLNYGYTF,TGTGCCAGCAGCCTGGCCTTGCGTCTTAACTATGGCTACACCTTC
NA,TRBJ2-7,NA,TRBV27,CASSPRQVLDYEQYF,TGTGCCAGCAGCCCAAGACAGGTACTAGACTACGAGCAGTACTTC
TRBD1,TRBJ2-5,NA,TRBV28,CASSSLDRAGETQYF,TGTGCCAGCAGTTCGCTGGACAGGGCCGGAGAGACCCAGTACTTC
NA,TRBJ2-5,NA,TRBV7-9,CASSLPVGTQETQYF,TGTGCCAGCAGCTTACCAGTGGGGACCCAAGAGACCCAGTACTTC
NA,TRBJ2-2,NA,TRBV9,CASSPRRGAGELFF,TGTGCCAGCAGCCCGAGAAGGGGAGCCGGGGAGCTGTTTTTT
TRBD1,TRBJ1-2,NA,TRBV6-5,CASSRDREVRGYTF,TGTGCCAGCAGTAGAGACAGGGAGGTTCGTGGCTACACCTTC
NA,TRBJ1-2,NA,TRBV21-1,CASSMTRGIVHGYTF,TGTGCCAGCAGCATGACTAGAGGGATCGTTCATGGCTACACCTTC